This entry is about one T cell receptor beta chain. This same CDR3 is encoded by further DNA sequences in the sample. Participants were placed into cohorts based on the clinical history they reported. This specimen comes from a study of blood T cell repertoires in COVID-19. Overall study context: PBMCs, B-cell-depleted T cells, or T cells were the source of the cDNA or gDNA that made up the material.

Produced via immunoSEQ multiplex PCR; TCRdb's table is partial and in-frame only. This sample has some 460,000 clones, with 87% found just once. This clonotype originated in a woman under 30 with acute COVID-19. The sample consisted of PBMCs or T cells enriched from blood (not recorded which).

DNA for the CDR3: TGCGCCAGCAGCTTGTCAGGAGGAGGCTACACCTTC. Protein sequence: CASSLSGGGYTF. The chain combines TRBV5-1 with TRBJ1-2; D ambiguous. The CDR3 has 12 residues. V dropped 1 base and J dropped 8 bases, with 9 bases sitting between them. CDR1 is SGHRS and CDR2 is YFSETQ in the germline V gene.